The rows below give T cell receptor beta chains drawn from one sample of a study of breast tumors, draining lymph nodes, adjacent tissues. TCRdb re-called the multiplex PCR reads through MiXCR, storing one row per CDR3 protein. Seen here are 190,000 or so distinct CDR3 sequences, about 32% observed once, and the top ten hold 4% to 4.5%. Source material: axillary lymph node tissue. The receptors come from a female donor with breast cancer. Some clones in this sample may be carry-over from other donors' samples. The CDR3 runs from the conserved cysteine through the conserved F or W. A D gene is named only where the DNA matches it firmly. Some rows mark clone size as missing; the rest say once, few, many or name a class of expanded clone.

abundance	j_gene	v_gene	d_gene	CDR3nt	CDR3aa
many	TRBJ2-1	TRBV7-9	TRBD2	TGTGCCAGCAGCCAGAGCGGGGTTGATGAGCAGTTCTTC	CASSQSGVDEQFF
many	TRBJ1-5	TRBV24-1	-	TGTGCCACCAGTGACTACGATCAGCCCCAGCATTTT	CATSDYDQPQHF
many	TRBJ1-6	TRBV5-8	-	TGTGCCAGCCATACTGAAGCTTATAATTCACCCCTCCACTTT	CASHTEAYNSPLHF
many	TRBJ2-3	TRBV20-1	-	TGCAGTGCTGGGCGAGGAAGGGGGGGGGGCCCAGATACGCAGTATTTT	CSAGRGRGGGPDTQYF
few	TRBJ2-6	TRBV4-2	TRBD2	TGTGCCAGCAGACCACTAGCGGGGGCCAACGTCCTGACTTTC	CASRPLAGANVLTF
many	TRBJ2-7	TRBV6-2/TRBV6-3	-	TGTGCCAGCAGTTGGGCCTACGAGCAGTACTTC	CASSWAYEQYF
-	TRBJ2-3	TRBV12-3/TRBV12-4	TRBD2	TGTGCCAGCACCTTCCGACTAGCGGGGGGAGGAGATACGCAGTATTTT	CASTFRLAGGGDTQYF
many	TRBJ2-7	TRBV15	-	TGTGCCGTAGGTCCCTCGTGGGGGTCCTACGAGCAGTACTTC	CAVGPSWGSYEQYF
many	TRBJ1-4	TRBV7-3	TRBD1	TGTGCCAGCAGCACCACCGGGACAGGGTGGGGGTTAACTAATGAAAAACTGTTTTTT	CASSTTGTGWGLTNEKLFF
few	TRBJ2-7	TRBV6-5	-	TGTGCCAGCAGTTACGGGCAAGAATCGGAGCAGTACTTC	CASSYGQESEQYF